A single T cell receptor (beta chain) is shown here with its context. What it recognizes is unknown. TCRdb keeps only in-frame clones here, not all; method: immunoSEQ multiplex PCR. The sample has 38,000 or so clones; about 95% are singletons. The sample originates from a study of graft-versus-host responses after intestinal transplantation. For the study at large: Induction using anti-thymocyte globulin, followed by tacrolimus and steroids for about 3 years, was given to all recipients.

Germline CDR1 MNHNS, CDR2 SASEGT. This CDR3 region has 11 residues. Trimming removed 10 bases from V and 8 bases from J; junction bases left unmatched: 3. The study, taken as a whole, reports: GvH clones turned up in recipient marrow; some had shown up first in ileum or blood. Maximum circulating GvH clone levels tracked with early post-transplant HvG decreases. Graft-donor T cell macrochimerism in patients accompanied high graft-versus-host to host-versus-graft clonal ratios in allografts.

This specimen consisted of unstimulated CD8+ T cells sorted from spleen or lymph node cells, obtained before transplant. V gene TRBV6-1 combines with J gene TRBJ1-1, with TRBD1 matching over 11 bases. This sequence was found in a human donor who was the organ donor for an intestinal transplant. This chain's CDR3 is CATWTGGEAFF. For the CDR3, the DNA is TGTGCCACCTGGACAGGGGGCGAAGCTTTCTTT.